This TCR beta chain stems from a study of blood T cell repertoires in COVID-19. This clone has a single count. Authors' processing steps: Nucleated cell number was recorded as an estimate derived from reference gene primer amplification. Clones were read by immunoSEQ multiplex PCR, and TCRdb kept only the in-frame ones, dropping some. V and J calls and clone size come straight from that table; D and trimming were deduced from the DNA. The table has 200,000 or so clones, 75% to 90% seen once. This CDR3 is built from 16 residues. The V segment lost 7 bases and the J segment 3 bases; nucleotides outside the gene matches: 11. CDR1 and CDR2 from the germline V gene are SGHDT and YYEEEE.

The rearrangement joins TRBV5-6 to TRBJ2-1; 9 nucleotides align to TRBD2. The clonotype was recovered from a man between 60 and 75 years old who had recovered from COVID-19. Material: peripheral blood. The CDR3 nucleotides are TGTGCCAGCGGGGGACTAGCCCTTCTTGGCTACAATGAGCAGTTCTTC. Amino acid sequence: CASGGLALLGYNEQFF. The full variable domain, completed using reference TRBV5-6 and TRBJ2-1, is DAGVTQSPTHLIKTRGQQVTLRCSPKSGHDTVSWYQQALGQGPQFIFQYYEEEERQRGNFPDRFSGHQFPNYSSELNVNALLLGDSALYLCASGGLALLGYNEQFFGPGTRLTVL.